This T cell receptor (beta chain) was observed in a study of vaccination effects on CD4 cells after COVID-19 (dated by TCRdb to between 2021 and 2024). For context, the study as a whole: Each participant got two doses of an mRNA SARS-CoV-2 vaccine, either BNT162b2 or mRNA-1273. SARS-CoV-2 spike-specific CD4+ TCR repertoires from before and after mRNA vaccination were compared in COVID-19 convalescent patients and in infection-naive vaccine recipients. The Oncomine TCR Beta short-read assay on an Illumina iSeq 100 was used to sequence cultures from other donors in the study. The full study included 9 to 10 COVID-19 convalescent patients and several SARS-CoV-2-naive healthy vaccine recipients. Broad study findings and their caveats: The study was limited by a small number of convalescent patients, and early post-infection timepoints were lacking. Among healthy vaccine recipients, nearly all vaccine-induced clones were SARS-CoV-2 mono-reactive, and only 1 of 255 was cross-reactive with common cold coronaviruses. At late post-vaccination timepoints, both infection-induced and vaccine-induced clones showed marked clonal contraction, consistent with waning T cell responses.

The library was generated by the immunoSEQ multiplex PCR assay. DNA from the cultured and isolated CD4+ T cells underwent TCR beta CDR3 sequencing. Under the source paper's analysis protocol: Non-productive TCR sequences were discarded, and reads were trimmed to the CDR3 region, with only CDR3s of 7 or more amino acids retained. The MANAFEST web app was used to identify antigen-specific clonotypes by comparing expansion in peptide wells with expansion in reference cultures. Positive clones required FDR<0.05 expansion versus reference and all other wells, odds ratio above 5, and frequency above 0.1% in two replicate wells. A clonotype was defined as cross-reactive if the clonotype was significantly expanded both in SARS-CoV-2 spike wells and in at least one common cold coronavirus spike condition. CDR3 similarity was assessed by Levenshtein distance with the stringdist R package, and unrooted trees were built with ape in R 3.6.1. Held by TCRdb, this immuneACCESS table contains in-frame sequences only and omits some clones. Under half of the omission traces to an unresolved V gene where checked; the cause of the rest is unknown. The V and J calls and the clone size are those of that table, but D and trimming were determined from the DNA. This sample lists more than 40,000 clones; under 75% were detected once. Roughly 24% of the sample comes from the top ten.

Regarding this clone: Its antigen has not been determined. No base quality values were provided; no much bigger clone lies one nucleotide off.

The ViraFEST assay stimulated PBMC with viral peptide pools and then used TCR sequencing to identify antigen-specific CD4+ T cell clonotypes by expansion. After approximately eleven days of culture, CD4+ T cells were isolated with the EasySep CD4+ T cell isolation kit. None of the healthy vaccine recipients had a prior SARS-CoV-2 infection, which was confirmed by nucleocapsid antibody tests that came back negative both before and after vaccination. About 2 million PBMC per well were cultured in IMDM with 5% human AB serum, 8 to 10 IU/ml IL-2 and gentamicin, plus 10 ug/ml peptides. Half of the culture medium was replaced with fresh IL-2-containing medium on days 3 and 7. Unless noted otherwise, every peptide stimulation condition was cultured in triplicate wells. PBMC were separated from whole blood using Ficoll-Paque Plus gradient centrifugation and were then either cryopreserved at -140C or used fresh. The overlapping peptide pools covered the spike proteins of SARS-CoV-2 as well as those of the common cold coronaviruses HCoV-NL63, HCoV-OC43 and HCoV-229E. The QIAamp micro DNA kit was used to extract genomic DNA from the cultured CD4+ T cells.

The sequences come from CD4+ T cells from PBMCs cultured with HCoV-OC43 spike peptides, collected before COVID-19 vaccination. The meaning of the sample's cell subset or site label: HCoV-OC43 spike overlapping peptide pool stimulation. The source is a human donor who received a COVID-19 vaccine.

The DNA sequence reads TGTGCCAGCAGCTTGGGACAGGGGGGCGAGCAGTACTTC. This yields the protein CASSLGQGGEQYF. The rearranged segments are TRBV5-4 and TRBJ2-7, and TRBD1 matches 9 of the central bases. Germline trimming amounts to 0 bases on V and 6 bases on J, with 1 as the count of junction bases outside the gene matches. The CDR3 goes from the cysteine to the phenylalanine over 13 residues. Only the CDR3 DNA is retained, 39 bases long and in frame from the first base. As encoded in the germline V gene (reference sequence), CDR1 is SGHNT while CDR2 is YYREEE.